This T cell receptor (beta chain) was profiled in a study of T cell responses to AZD1222 COVID-19 vaccine. Overall study findings and caveats: Just a handful of AZD1222 recipients tested seropositive at baseline.

The CDR3 sequence is 15 residues long. Trimming removed 1 base from V and 4 bases from J; junction bases left unmatched: 4. Per germline, CDR1 LGHDT and CDR2 YNNKEL (reference sequence). Turning to this clone: Antigen specificity is unknown.

The data were produced by immunoSEQ multiplex PCR, yet TCRdb's version contains in-frame clones alone and is incomplete. The sample holds about 74,000 clones, 75% to 95% seen once. This chain connects TRBV3-1 (or the pseudogene TRBV3-2) to TRBJ2-5; 9 nucleotides align to TRBD2. The TCR comes from an adult who received the AZD1222 COVID-19 vaccine. The source was peripheral blood, collected 28 days after the second AZD1222 dose. The CDR3 sequence: CASSQVAGGGETQYF. The CDR3 DNA is TGTGCCAGCAGCCAAGTGGCGGGAGGGGGAGAGACCCAGTACTTC.